This T cell receptor (beta chain) was sequenced in a study of T cells in localized non-small cell lung cancer. General study findings and limits: A median of around 57 clones ranked among the top 100 in tumor appeared in adjacent lung. T cell clonality was highest in uninvolved adjacent lung, above tumor.

Generated by immunoSEQ multiplex PCR, the TCRdb table keeps only in-frame clones and is missing some. In the table there are around 130,000 clones, around 92% of which are singletons. Details on this clone: Its antigen is undetermined.

The CDR3 is 12 amino acids. CDR1 and CDR2 from the germline V gene are MNHEY and SVGAGI. The V gene end was trimmed by 6 bases and the J gene end by 14 bases; junction bases not matched to a gene: 6. Sequenced here: peripheral blood, sampled before any cancer treatment. The chain joins TRBV6-5 to TRBJ2-3; 12 bases match TRBD2. The clonotype was recovered from a female donor of 60 years or more with stage I lung adenocarcinoma. CDR3 residues: CASSMTSGSWYF. CDR3 DNA: TGTGCCAGCAGCATGACTAGCGGGAGTTGGTATTTT.